Each of the 12 T cell receptor beta chains below was sequenced from the same sample in a study of blood T cell repertoires in COVID-19. The protocol was immunoSEQ multiplex PCR, while the TCRdb copy is restricted to in-frame clones and leaves out a portion. Counted here are roughly 200,000 clones, about 90% occurring once; the ten biggest clones make up 1.2%. The sample was PBMCs or T cells enriched from blood (not recorded which). The source of these receptors is a man between 25 and 39 years old who had recovered from COVID-19.

The chain recombines TRBV27 with TRBJ2-7, with a weak D call TRBD2 (6 bases). The CDR3 loop spans 11 amino acids. From germline, CDR1 is MNHEY and CDR2 SMNVEV (reference sequence). V lost 7 bases to trimming and J lost 6 bases, with 10 bases between them. The chain's CDR3 is CASTQGGEQYF. DNA of the CDR3: TGTGCCAGCACCCAGGGAGGCGAGCAGTACTTC.

The chain couples TRBV19 to TRBJ1-4, with D perhaps matching TRBD1 (6 bases). This CDR3 is 14 amino acids long. The germline V and J ends were trimmed by 4 bases and 5 bases, with 11 bases remaining between them. Germline loops: CDR1 LNHDA, CDR2 SQIVND (reference sequence). The CDR3: CASSKGGRNEKLFF. Here the CDR3 DNA reads TGTGCCAGTAGTAAAGGGGGAAGGAATGAAAAACTGTTTTTT.

The CDR3 region has the DNA TGCGCCAGCAGCCAAGGCCTAGCGAACACCGGGGAGCTGTTTTTT. It codes for CASSQGLANTGELFF. V and J are TRBV4-3 and TRBJ2-2; D remains ambiguous. The ends were cut back, 1 base at V and 0 bases at J, with 6 bases in the middle. The CDR3 spans 15 residues. Looked up from germline, CDR1 is LGHNA and CDR2 is YSLEER.

This clone was seen only a few times. Other DNA sequences in this sample translate to the same CDR3. This chain links TRBV9 with TRBJ2-7; D gene uncertain. CDR1 and CDR2 (germline): SGDLS, YYNGEE. The CDR3 sequence is 11 residues long. The V and J ends lost 4 bases and 4 bases respectively, with 6 bases between them. CDR3 bases: TGTGCCAGCAGCTCCGGGTACGAGCAGTACTTC. This encodes CASSSGYEQYF.

V gene TRBV3-1 (or the pseudogene TRBV3-2) combines with J gene TRBJ2-7; 9 nucleotides line up with TRBD1. Germline-derived CDR1 and CDR2 are LGHDT and YNNKEL (reference sequence). The CDR3 contains 15 residues. With V trimmed by 4 bases and J by 3 bases, 7 bases remained unmatched. The CDR3 nucleotides read TGTGCCAGCAGCCCCTGGGACAGGGAGGGCTACGAGCAGTACTTC. Its translation: CASSPWDREGYEQYF.

In its sample, this clone was seen once. The rearrangement links TRBV6-5 to TRBJ2-1; 8 bases map to TRBD1. The germline V gene has CDR1 MNHEY and CDR2 SVGAGI. The trim removed 4 bases at V and 9 bases at J, leaving 14 bases unmatched. The CDR3 is made up of 16 amino acids. The CDR3 here is CASSWIKGQGAFEQFF. CDR3 DNA sequence: TGTGCCAGCAGTTGGATAAAAGGTCAGGGGGCTTTTGAGCAGTTCTTC.

This chain joins TRBV19 and TRBJ2-1; 10 bases are shared with TRBD2. CDR3 size: 15 residues. V shed 9 bases and J 8 bases; nucleotides not matched to a gene: 13. CDR1 and CDR2 (germline): LNHDA, SQIVND (reference sequence). The CDR3 nucleotides are TGTGCCAGGTCTACCCCGCCTAGCGGGAGCTATGAGCAGTTCTTC. Amino acids: CARSTPPSGSYEQFF.

The genes are TRBV27 and TRBJ1-2; D is perhaps TRBD1 (5 bases). There are 19 residues in the CDR3. Trimming took 6 bases from V and 4 from J, leaving 30 bases between them. The germline gives CDR1 MNHEY, CDR2 SMNVEV (reference sequence). As DNA, the CDR3 is TGTGCCAGCAGCTTTATCACAGGTCCTACCGGCCCGAAACTCTATGGCTACACCTTC. Residues: CASSFITGPTGPKLYGYTF.

The chain recombines TRBV29-1 with TRBJ2-1, with 9 bases fitting TRBD2. J was trimmed by 2 bases and V by 6 bases; bases with no gene match: 8. The CDR3 contains 15 residues. Germline values: CDR1 SQVTM, CDR2 ANQGSEA. The CDR3 nucleotides read TGCAGCGTCGTTAGCGGGAGTGACACCTACAATGAGCAGTTCTTC. Its translation: CSVVSGSDTYNEQFF.

The V gene is TRBV7-2, the J gene TRBJ2-5; 7 bases are a match to TRBD2. This CDR3 comprises 17 residues. After removal of 5 bases from V and 3 bases from J, the junction contained 15 bases not matched to a gene. CDR1 and CDR2 (germline): SGHTA, FQGNSA. CDR3 in DNA: TGTGCCAGCAGCACCCCGGGGTGGGCGGGAGAGGAAGAGACCCAGTACTTC. Protein sequence: CASSTPGWAGEEETQYF.

This chain links TRBV14 with TRBJ1-6, with 7 bases identical to TRBD1. V dropped 1 base and J dropped 10; count of bases not matched to a gene: 13. This CDR3 region has 17 residues. Germline V gene data show CDR1 as SGHDN and CDR2 as FVKESK. DNA of the CDR3: TGTGCCAGCAGCCAAGGGGGGGCACAGGGGTTGTGGTCACCCCTCCACTTT. Translating gives CASSQGGAQGLWSPLHF.

The genes are TRBV7-9 and TRBJ2-1, with a weak D call TRBD2 (6 bases). From germline, CDR1 is SEHNR and CDR2 FQNEAQ (reference sequence). Trimming pared 1 base from V and 0 bases from J, leaving 7 bases between. The CDR3 totals 15 residues. The CDR3 nucleotides read TGTGCCAGCAGCTTAGTGACTAGCTCCTACAATGAGCAGTTCTTC. It codes for CASSLVTSSYNEQFF.